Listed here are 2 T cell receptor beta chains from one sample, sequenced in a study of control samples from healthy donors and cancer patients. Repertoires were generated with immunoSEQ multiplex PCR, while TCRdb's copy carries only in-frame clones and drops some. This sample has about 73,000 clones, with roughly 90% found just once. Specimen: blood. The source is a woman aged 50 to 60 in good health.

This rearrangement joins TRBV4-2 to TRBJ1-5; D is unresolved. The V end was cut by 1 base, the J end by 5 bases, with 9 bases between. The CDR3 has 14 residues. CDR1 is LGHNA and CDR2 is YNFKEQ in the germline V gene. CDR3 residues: CASSQVGDDQPQHF. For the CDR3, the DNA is TGTGCCAGCAGCCAAGTAGGAGACGATCAGCCCCAGCATTTT.

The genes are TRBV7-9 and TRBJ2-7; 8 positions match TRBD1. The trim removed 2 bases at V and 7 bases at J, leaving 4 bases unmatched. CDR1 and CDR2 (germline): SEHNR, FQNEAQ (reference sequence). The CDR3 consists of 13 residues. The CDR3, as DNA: TGTGCCAGCAGCTTACAGGGGGCCCTAGAGCAGTACTTC. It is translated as CASSLQGALEQYF.